Shown below are 14 T cell receptor beta chains from a single sample sequenced in a study of T cells after yellow fever vaccination. TCRdb fed the 5' RACE reads into MiXCR, producing one record per CDR3 protein. This sample yields hundreds of thousands of distinct CDR3 sequences, of which 9% to 15% are seen a single time; approximately 15% belongs to the top ten. Here the sequenced sample was PBMCs, taken on the day of the yellow fever booster vaccination. These receptors all come from a man in his thirties or forties who received the YFV17D yellow fever vaccine.

There are a few counts of this clonotype. The V and J genes are TRBV12-3 or TRBV12-4 and TRBJ2-7; a possible D gene is TRBD2 (5 bases). This CDR3 has 15 amino acids. V lost 1 base and J lost 3, with 13 bases in between. The CDR3 DNA reads TGTGCCAGCAGTTTAGGTGGGAGACACTACTACGAGCAGTACTTC. It encodes CASSLGGRHYYEQYF.

This rearrangement joins TRBV30 to TRBJ2-1, with 7 nucleotides matching TRBD2. Germline V gene lookup returns CDR1 GTSNPN and CDR2 SVGIG (reference sequence). The CDR3 has 12 residues. V lost 7 bases and J lost 5; bases outside the gene matches: 5. The CDR3 DNA sequence: TGTGCCTACAAAGGGAGGGACAATGAGCAGTTCTTC. Its protein product is CAYKGRDNEQFF.

This clonotype was picked up a small number of times. This rearrangement joins TRBV5-5 to TRBJ2-1; 12 positions match TRBD1. The J segment lost 8 bases and the V segment lost 4 bases, leaving 7 bases of the junction unmatched. The CDR3 has 15 residues. Germline V gives CDR1 SGHKS, CDR2 YYEKEE (reference sequence). The CDR3: CASSPGQGASYEQFF. The CDR3 DNA is TGTGCCAGCAGCCCGGGACAGGGGGCTTCATATGAGCAGTTCTTC.

J is TRBJ2-7 and V is TRBV3-1; no definite D call. The CDR3 totals 15 residues. V lost 11 bases, J lost 4 bases, and 24 bases lay in between. The V gene's germline CDR1 is LGHDT and CDR2 YNNKEL (reference sequence). The chain's CDR3 is CASSAPRGENYEQYF. CDR3 DNA: TGTGCCTCCTCGGCCCCCCGTGGCGAAAATTACGAGCAGTACTTC.

This clonotype was detected a few times. The V and J genes are TRBV5-1 and TRBJ2-7, with TRBD2 as a possible D gene (7 bases). V shed 5 bases and J shed 3 bases, with 18 bases lying between them. Germline CDR1 reads SGHRS; CDR2 reads YFSETQ. This CDR3 spans 15 amino acids. The CDR3 is CASRYDGGGYYEQYF. The CDR3 DNA follows: TGCGCCAGCAGATACGATGGGGGGGGCTACTACGAGCAGTACTTC.

The CDR3 loop is CASSQYPSGRSGNTIYF. The CDR3 DNA is TGTGCCAGCAGCCAATACCCTTCCGGGCGCTCTGGAAACACCATATATTTT. V is TRBV3-1 and J is TRBJ1-3; the D is unclear. The CDR3 length is 17 residues. Trimming pared 2 bases from V and 0 bases from J, leaving 14 bases between. The V gene's germline CDR1 is LGHDT and CDR2 YNNKEL (reference sequence).

V usage is TRBV5-1 and J usage is TRBJ2-5; 14 bases are a match to TRBD2. Germline trimming cut 0 bases from V and 3 bases from J; bases unmatched to any gene: 7. Germline assignment: CDR1 SGHRS and CDR2 YFSETQ. The CDR3 covers 18 residues. The CDR3 protein is CASSLEPPGLAGEETQYF. CDR3 DNA: TGCGCCAGCAGCTTGGAACCCCCGGGACTAGCGGGAGAAGAGACCCAGTACTTC.

The chain's CDR3 is CASSDGIDTQYF. For the CDR3, the DNA is TGTGCCAGCTCAGATGGCATAGATACGCAGTATTTT. J is TRBJ2-3 and V is TRBV18; no reliable D call. Germline CDR1 reads KGHSH; CDR2 reads LQKENI. This CDR3 contains 12 residues. The ends were cut back, 5 bases at V and 5 bases at J, with 8 bases in the middle.

This clonotype was counted only a few times. The rearrangement uses TRBV29-1 and TRBJ1-4; D gene unclear. CDR3 length: 14 amino acids. The germline gives CDR1 SQVTM, CDR2 ANQGSEA. Deletions cut 6 bases from V and 0 bases from J, with 11 bases between. The CDR3 coding sequence is TGCAGCGTCCTTAAAGATGCAACTAATGAAAAACTGTTTTTT. Its protein is CSVLKDATNEKLFF.

The sample holds many counts of this clonotype. The rearrangement joins TRBV19 to TRBJ2-5, with D unclear. The CDR3 is 13 amino acids. Germline V lookup: CDR1 LNHDA, CDR2 SQIVND (reference sequence). Trimming stripped 9 bases from V and 1 base from J, with 12 bases between. The CDR3 spells CASSIPGQETQYF. The CDR3 coding sequence is TGTGCCAGCAGCATCCCCGGCCAAGAGACCCAGTACTTC.

This clonotype was recorded a few times. The chain employs TRBV7-8 and TRBJ2-2; no definite D call. This CDR3 comprises 16 residues. Trimming left V 6 bases short and J 4 bases short, with 18 bases between. The germline gives CDR1 SGHVS, CDR2 FQNEAQ. In DNA form, the CDR3 reads TGTGCCAGCAGTCAAGACCGGACCCTAATCACCGGGGAGCTGTTTTTT. Amino acid sequence: CASSQDRTLITGELFF.

This clonotype was picked up a small number of times. The chain has TRBV24-1 and TRBJ2-4; D may be TRBD1 (5 bases). Between the trimmed V and J ends, which lost 4 bases and 1 base, there was a span of 10 bases. The CDR3 sequence is 15 residues long. Germline V gene data show CDR1 as KGHDR and CDR2 as SFDVKD. The CDR3 reads CATSDPRQAKNIQYF. The CDR3, as DNA: TGTGCCACCAGTGACCCGCGACAGGCCAAAAACATTCAGTACTTC.

This clonotype was found many times. The chain links TRBV29-1 to TRBJ2-7; possibly TRBD1 for D (6 bases). The CDR3 has 11 amino acids. Between the trimmed V and J ends, which lost 7 bases and 3 bases, there was a span of 10 bases. Germline V lookup: CDR1 SQVTM, CDR2 ANQGSEA. The CDR3 region has the DNA TGCAGCGCACGGACAGTCTACGAGCAGTACTTC. Amino acid sequence: CSARTVYEQYF.

The chain is built from TRBV12-3 or TRBV12-4 and TRBJ2-3; 7 bases align to TRBD2. V shed 7 bases and J 4 bases; nucleotides not matched to a gene: 14. The CDR3 totals 16 residues. The CDR3 DNA sequence: TGTGCCAGCAAGATGGGTGGGAGGGCCGGAGCAGATACGCAGTATTTT. Translated: CASKMGGRAGADTQYF.